One sample yielded the 27 T cell receptor beta chains listed below, sequenced in a study of vaccination and CD4 T cells after COVID-19 (dated 2022 in TCRdb). No cognate antigen is known for these TCRs. The sample's treatment or condition label, in plain terms: approximately 11-day PBMC culture with coronavirus spike peptide pools or control peptides (ViraFEST assay). CD4+ T cells from unexposed donors were collected before the COVID-19 pandemic (2011-2018). Library preparation was by PCR. TCRdb records Illumina iSeq 100 as the sequencer. DNA from cultured CD4+ T cells underwent TCR sequencing with the Oncomine TCR Beta short-read assay at the Johns Hopkins FTIC core. TCRdb reprocessed the public reads (quality trimming at Q25 with fastp, clone calling with MiXCR) and kept in-frame beta chains. CDR3 protein duplicates are merged, each entry listing the most common genes and DNA. Across this sample there are over 5,500 distinct CDR3 sequences, with roughly 49% seen only once. The leading ten clones occupy 55% to 70% of the sample.

Sequencing was done on a sample of CD4+ T cells from blood, cultured in vitro. The receptors shown here come from a human donor in good health.

The rearrangement uses TRBV6-2 or TRBV6-3 and TRBJ1-1; maybe TRBD1 (5 bases). The CDR3 totals 14 residues. V was cut by 0 bases and J by 1 base, with 6 bases left in between. CDR1 and CDR2 (germline): MNHEY, SVGEGT. The CDR3 here is CASSYSGRNTEAFF. The CDR3, as DNA: TGTGCCAGCAGTTACTCGGGACGGAACACTGAAGCTTTCTTT.

This rearrangement joins TRBV28 to TRBJ2-7; D is undetermined. In germline, CDR1 is MDHEN, CDR2 SYDVKM. Trimming pared 2 bases from V and 3 bases from J, leaving 5 bases between. The CDR3 length is 12 residues. CDR3 sequence reads: CASSLNFYEQYF. CDR3 DNA sequence: TGTGCCAGCAGTTTAAACTTCTACGAGCAGTACTTC.

This clonotype was observed a few times. The genes are TRBV25-1 and TRBJ2-2; D is perhaps TRBD1 (6 bases). V lost 4 bases and J lost 4, with 16 bases in between. Germline values: CDR1 MGHDK, CDR2 SYGVNS. This CDR3 contains 16 residues. This CDR3 is CASSARGGLSTGELFF. The CDR3, as DNA: TGTGCCAGCAGTGCCCGTGGGGGCCTGAGCACCGGGGAGCTGTTTTTT. Full variable domain (rest looked up from reference TRBV25-1 and TRBJ2-2): EADIYQTPRYLVIGTGKKITLECSQTMGHDKMYWYQQDPGMELHLIHYSYGVNSTEKGDLSSESTVSRIRTEHFPLTLESARPSHTSQYLCASSARGGLSTGELFFGEGSRLTVL.

Written as DNA, the CDR3 is TGTGCCAGCAGCCTAGTGGACAGGGCCTTAGGGGAGCTGTTTTTT. It codes for CASSLVDRALGELFF. This rearrangement joins TRBV7-8 to TRBJ2-2; 8 nucleotides agree with TRBD1. Germline V gene lookup returns CDR1 SGHVS and CDR2 FQNEAQ. With V trimmed by 5 bases and J by 8 bases, 10 bases remained unmatched. This CDR3 spans 15 amino acids.

The V and J genes are TRBV20-1 and TRBJ1-6; maybe TRBD1 (6 bases). Germline CDR1 DFQATT, CDR2 SNEGSKA (reference sequence). The CDR3 contains 17 residues. V was shortened by 0 bases and J by 3 bases, with 15 bases between the two germline ends. The CDR3 is CSARDGGRTGYNSPLHF. For the CDR3, the DNA is TGCAGTGCTAGAGATGGGGGCCGGACCGGCTATAATTCACCCCTCCACTTT.

This clonotype was recorded only once. The chain uses TRBV6-5 and TRBJ2-3, with 7 bases that match TRBD2. The CDR3 consists of 16 residues. Germline loops: CDR1 MNHEY, CDR2 SVGAGI. The junction had 4 bases not matched to a gene; V was cut back by 0 bases and J by 1 base. Here the CDR3 reads CASSYSAGVGTDTQYF. For the CDR3, the DNA is TGTGCCAGCAGTTACTCTGCGGGGGTGGGCACAGATACGCAGTATTTT.

The V call is TRBV6-1, the J call TRBJ2-4; D may match TRBD1 or TRBD2 (6 bases each). The CDR3 covers 15 residues. The germline gives CDR1 MNHNS, CDR2 SASEGT. With 1 base removed from V and 7 bases from J, the gap between germline ends came to 14 bases. CDR3 nucleotide sequence: TGTGCCAGCAGTGAAGAGGGGGGATTAGGGAACATTCAGTACTTC. Translating it yields CASSEEGGLGNIQYF.

The chain links TRBV30 to TRBJ1-2; 7 bases fit TRBD1. With 1 base clipped from V and 3 bases from J, the junction kept 2 bases outside the gene matches. CDR1 is GTSNPN, CDR2 SVGIG, per germline (reference sequence). CDR3 length: 13 amino acids. For the CDR3, the DNA is TGTGCCTGGAGTGCCCAGGGGGACTATGGCTACACCTTC. It specifies CAWSAQGDYGYTF.

This clonotype was counted only a few times. V and J are TRBV19 and TRBJ2-3; tentatively, D is TRBD1 (5 bases). Germline values: CDR1 LNHDA, CDR2 SQIVND (reference sequence). V dropped 7 bases and J dropped 8 bases, with 16 bases sitting between them. The CDR3 spans 13 residues. CDR3 in DNA: TGTGCCAGTACCGATCAAGGGGTGGTTACGCAGTATTTT. Translated, it gives CASTDQGVVTQYF.

The V and J genes are TRBV9 and TRBJ1-1, with D perhaps TRBD1 (5 bases). V lost 2 bases, J lost 5 bases, and 10 bases lay in between. This CDR3 is 13 amino acids long. Germline values: CDR1 SGDLS, CDR2 YYNGEE. This CDR3 reads CASSVSRGTEAFF. In nucleotides, the CDR3 is TGTGCCAGCAGCGTCTCCCGGGGGACTGAAGCTTTCTTT. The full variable domain, completed using reference TRBV9 and TRBJ1-1, is DSGVTQTPKHLITATGQRVTLRCSPRSGDLSVYWYQQSLDQGLQFLIQYYNGEERAKGNILERFSAQQFPDLHSELNLSSLELGDSALYFCASSVSRGTEAFFGQGTRLTVV.

The sample holds a few counts of this clonotype. The chain is built from TRBV7-7 and TRBJ2-3; D possibly corresponds to TRBD2 (5 bases). The CDR3 is 14 amino acids. V lost 4 bases, J lost 2 bases, and 10 bases lay in between. Germline lookup yields CDR1 SSHAT and CDR2 FNYEAQ (reference sequence). CDR3: CASSSMGATDTQYF. The CDR3 DNA follows: TGTGCCAGCAGCTCTATGGGAGCCACAGATACGCAGTATTTT.

The V call is TRBV7-2, the J call TRBJ2-5; 10 nucleotides agree with TRBD1. Germline values: CDR1 SGHTA, CDR2 FQGNSA. The trim removed 5 bases at V and 1 base at J, leaving 10 bases unmatched. The length of the CDR3 is 17 residues. Here the CDR3 reads CASSPSGRTGGQETQYF. The CDR3 DNA reads TGTGCCAGCAGCCCTAGTGGCAGGACAGGGGGCCAAGAGACCCAGTACTTC.

This chain joins TRBV5-6 and TRBJ2-3; TRBD2 agrees at 11 bases. Germline loops: CDR1 SGHDT, CDR2 YYEEEE. This CDR3 spans 16 amino acids. Trimming at V came to 0 bases and at J to 3 bases, leaving 3 bases not matched to a gene. The CDR3 sequence is CASSLVGLAGTDTQYF. DNA for the CDR3: TGTGCCAGCAGCTTGGTCGGACTAGCGGGTACAGATACGCAGTATTTT.

This clonotype came up a few times. J is TRBJ2-2 and V is TRBV19, with D perhaps TRBD2 (7 bases). Germline CDR1 reads LNHDA; CDR2 reads SQIVND (reference sequence). V dropped 4 bases and J dropped 0 bases, with 12 bases sitting between them. This CDR3 is built from 16 residues. In DNA form, the CDR3 reads TGTGCCAGTAGTAGAGGGAGGGGGACGAACACCGGGGAGCTGTTTTTT. Its protein product is CASSRGRGTNTGELFF.

The table lists this clonotype with a count of one. The V and J genes are TRBV30 and TRBJ1-1; TRBD1 aligns across 7 bases. CDR3 size: 13 residues. The germline gives CDR1 GTSNPN, CDR2 SVGIG (reference sequence). V was clipped by 5 bases and J by 7 bases; unmatched bases: 10. For the CDR3, the DNA is TGTGCCTGGGTGGAAACGGGACAGCTTGAAGCTTTCTTT. It yields the protein CAWVETGQLEAFF.

This clonotype was observed a few times. The V and J genes are TRBV6-1 and TRBJ2-2, with TRBD1 matching over 8 bases. The junction had 3 bases not matched to a gene; V was cut back by 6 bases and J by 3 bases. Germline CDR1 is MNHNS and CDR2 is SASEGT. CDR3 length equals 14 residues. Written as DNA, the CDR3 is TGTGCCAGCAGGAGGACAGGGTACACCGGGGAGCTGTTTTTT. As protein: CASRRTGYTGELFF.

The J gene is TRBJ1-6, the V gene TRBV20-1; D might be TRBD1 (5 bases). Trimming removed 6 bases at V and 7 bases at J, with 16 bases between. The germline V gene encodes CDR1 DFQATT and CDR2 SNEGSKA (reference sequence). The CDR3 is 14 residues long. DNA for the CDR3: TGCAGTGCCAGTGGGGGGGATAACAATTCACCCCTCCACTTT. The encoded protein is CSASGGDNNSPLHF.

The genes are TRBV20-1 and TRBJ1-1; D remains unclear. Trimming pared 6 bases from V and 3 bases from J, leaving 8 bases between. From germline, CDR1 is DFQATT and CDR2 SNEGSKA (reference sequence). The CDR3 totals 11 residues. The CDR3: CSAPGYTEAFF. Written as DNA, the CDR3 is TGCAGTGCCCCAGGATACACTGAAGCTTTCTTT.

This clonotype was seen only a few times. The chain is built from TRBV24-1 and TRBJ2-7; 10 positions match TRBD2. J gave up 2 bases and V 9 bases, and 6 bases lay outside the gene matches. The CDR3 spans 14 residues. Per the germline V gene, CDR1 is KGHDR and CDR2 is SFDVKD. CDR3 bases: TGTGCCACCCCGAGCGGGGGGGCCCCCTACGAGCAGTACTTC. It is translated as CATPSGGAPYEQYF.

In its sample, this clonotype was seen a few times. The chain joins TRBV20-1 to TRBJ1-2; D unclear. Germline V gene lookup returns CDR1 DFQATT and CDR2 SNEGSKA (reference sequence). The CDR3 consists of 15 residues. Trimming stripped 1 base from V and 0 bases from J, with 12 bases between. The CDR3 reads CSARVPTLTNYGYTF. CDR3 nucleotide sequence: TGCAGTGCTAGAGTCCCCACCCTTACTAACTATGGCTACACCTTC.

This sequence joins TRBV29-1 and TRBJ1-2, with D perhaps TRBD1 (5 bases). CDR3 length equals 12 residues. CDR1 and CDR2 (germline): SQVTM, ANQGSEA. Trimming stripped 5 bases from V and 2 bases from J, with 9 bases between. The CDR3 region is CSVIAGNYGYTF. As DNA, the CDR3 is TGCAGCGTTATCGCAGGGAACTATGGCTACACCTTC.

The rearrangement joins TRBV7-9 to TRBJ1-1; D remains ambiguous. The CDR3 extends over 12 amino acids. Trimming shortened V by 4 bases and J by 10 bases, and 13 bases separated the two germline ends. Germline V gene data show CDR1 as SEHNR and CDR2 as FQNEAQ (reference sequence). The CDR3 region is CASSSTGIGAFF. CDR3 DNA sequence: TGTGCCAGCAGCTCGACGGGGATTGGAGCTTTCTTT.

The gene calls are TRBV28 and TRBJ2-3; the D is unclear. The germline CDR1 and CDR2 sequences are MDHEN and SYDVKM. V lost 6 bases, J lost 0 bases, and 10 bases lay in between. The CDR3 runs 14 residues. CDR3 amino acids: CASRGGISTDTQYF. CDR3 coding DNA: TGTGCCAGCAGGGGCGGTATTAGCACAGATACGCAGTATTTT.

The sample holds one count of this clonotype. The rearrangement joins TRBV2 to TRBJ1-1; D unclear. Deletions cut 4 bases from V and 7 bases from J, with 10 bases between. CDR3 length equals 12 residues. Germline V gives CDR1 SNHLY, CDR2 FYNNEI. CDR3 loop: CASSVANFEAFF. CDR3 sequence (DNA): TGTGCCAGCAGTGTAGCGAATTTTGAAGCTTTCTTT. The whole variable domain, remainder taken from reference TRBV2 and TRBJ1-1, is EPEVTQTPSHQVTQMGQEVILRCVPISNHLYFYWYRQILGQKVEFLVSFYNNEISEKSEIFDDQFSVERPDGSNFTLKIRSTKLEDSAMYFCASSVANFEAFFGQGTRLTVV.

The chain carries TRBV7-8 and TRBJ2-7; 7 nucleotides agree with TRBD2. V shed 4 bases and J 4 bases; nucleotides not matched to a gene: 10. The CDR3 runs 15 residues. Germline CDR1 SGHVS, CDR2 FQNEAQ. CDR3 sequence reads: CASSSLGLAEYEQYF. CDR3 bases: TGTGCCAGCAGCTCCCTAGGGCTAGCGGAATACGAGCAGTACTTC.

V and J are TRBV30 and TRBJ2-5, with 9 bases identical to TRBD1. The CDR3 length is 14 residues. With 2 bases clipped from V and 5 bases from J, the junction kept 6 bases outside the gene matches. Germline CDR1 GTSNPN, CDR2 SVGIG (reference sequence). CDR3 residues: CAWSRDRVEETQYF. As DNA, the CDR3 is TGTGCCTGGAGTCGGGACAGGGTGGAGGAGACCCAGTACTTC.

This chain links TRBV19 with TRBJ1-2; TRBD1 is a possible D gene (5 bases). Looked up from germline, CDR1 is LNHDA and CDR2 is SQIVND (reference sequence). V shed 3 bases and J shed 0 bases, with 11 bases lying between them. The CDR3 runs to 15 residues. CDR3 residues: CASSIQGTANYGYTF. CDR3 DNA sequence: TGTGCCAGTAGTATCCAGGGAACGGCTAACTATGGCTACACCTTC. The entire variable domain, with the rest obtained from reference TRBV19 and TRBJ1-2, is as follows: DGGITQSPKYLFRKEGQNVTLSCEQNLNHDAMYWYRQDPGQGLRLIYYSQIVNDFQKGDIAEGYSVSREKKESFPLTVTSAQKNPTAFYLCASSIQGTANYGYTFGSGTRLTVV.